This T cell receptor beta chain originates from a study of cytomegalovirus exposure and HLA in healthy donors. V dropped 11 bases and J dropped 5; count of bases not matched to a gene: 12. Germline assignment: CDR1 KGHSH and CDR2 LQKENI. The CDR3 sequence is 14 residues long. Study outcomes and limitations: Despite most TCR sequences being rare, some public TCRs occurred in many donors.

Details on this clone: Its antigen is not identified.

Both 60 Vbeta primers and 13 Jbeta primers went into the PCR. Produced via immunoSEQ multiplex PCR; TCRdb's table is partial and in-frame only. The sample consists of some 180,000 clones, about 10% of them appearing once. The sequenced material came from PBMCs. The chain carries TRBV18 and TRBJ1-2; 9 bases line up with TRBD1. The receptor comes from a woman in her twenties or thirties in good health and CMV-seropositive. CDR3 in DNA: TGTGCCGTTCCTCCGGGACAGGGCCTATATGGCTACACCTTC. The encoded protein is CAVPPGQGLYGYTF. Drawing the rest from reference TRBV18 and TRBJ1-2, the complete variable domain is NAGVMQNPRHLVRRRGQEARLRCSPMKGHSHVYWYRQLPEEGLKFMVYLQKENIIDESGMPKERFSAEFPKEGPSILRIQQVVRGDSAAYFCAVPPGQGLYGYTFGSGTRLTVV.